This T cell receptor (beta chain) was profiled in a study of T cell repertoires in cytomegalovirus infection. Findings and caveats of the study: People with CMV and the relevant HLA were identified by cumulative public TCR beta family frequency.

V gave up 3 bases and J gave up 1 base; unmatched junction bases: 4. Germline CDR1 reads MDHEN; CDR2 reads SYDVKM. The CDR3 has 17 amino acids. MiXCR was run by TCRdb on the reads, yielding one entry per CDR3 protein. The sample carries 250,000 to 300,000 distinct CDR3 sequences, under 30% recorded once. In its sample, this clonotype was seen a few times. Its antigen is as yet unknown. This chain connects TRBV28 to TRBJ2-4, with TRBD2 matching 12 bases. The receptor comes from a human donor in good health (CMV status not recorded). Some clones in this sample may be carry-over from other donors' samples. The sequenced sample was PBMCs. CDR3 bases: TGTGCCAGCAGTTTCTCCCTAGCGGGGGGGGCCAAAAACATTCAGTACTTC. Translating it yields CASSFSLAGGAKNIQYF.